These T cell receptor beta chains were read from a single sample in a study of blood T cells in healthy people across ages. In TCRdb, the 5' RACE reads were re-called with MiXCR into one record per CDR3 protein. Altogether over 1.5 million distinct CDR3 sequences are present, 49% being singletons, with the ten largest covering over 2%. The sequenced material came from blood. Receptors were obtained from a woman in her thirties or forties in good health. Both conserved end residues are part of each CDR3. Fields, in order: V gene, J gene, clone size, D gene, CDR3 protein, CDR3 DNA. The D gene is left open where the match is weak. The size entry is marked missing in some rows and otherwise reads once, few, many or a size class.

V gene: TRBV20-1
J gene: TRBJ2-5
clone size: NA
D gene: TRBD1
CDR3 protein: CSAPTGDETQYF
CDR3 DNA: TGCAGTGCTCCGACAGGGGACGAGACCCAGTACTTC

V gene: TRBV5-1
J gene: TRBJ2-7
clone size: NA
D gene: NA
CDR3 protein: CASSPGHRENYEQYF
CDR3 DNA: TGCGCCAGCAGCCCTGGACACCGAGAAAACTACGAGCAGTACTTC

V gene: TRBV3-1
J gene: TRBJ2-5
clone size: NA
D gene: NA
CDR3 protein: CASSQDLEVTQYF
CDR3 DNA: TGTGCCAGCAGCCAAGATCTCGAGGTGACCCAGTACTTC

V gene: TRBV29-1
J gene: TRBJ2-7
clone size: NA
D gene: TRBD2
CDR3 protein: CSVVAGEIYNEQYF
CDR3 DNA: TGCAGCGTTGTAGCGGGGGAAATCTACAATGAGCAGTACTTC

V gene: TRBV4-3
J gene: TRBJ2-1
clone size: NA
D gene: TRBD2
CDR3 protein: CASSQDQTSGSHNEQFF
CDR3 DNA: TGCGCCAGCAGCCAAGACCAGACTAGCGGTAGTCACAATGAGCAGTTCTTC

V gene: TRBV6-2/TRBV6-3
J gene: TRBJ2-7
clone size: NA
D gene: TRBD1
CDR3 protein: CASSYSHGTGSYEQYF
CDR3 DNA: TGTGCCAGCAGTTACTCCCACGGGACAGGGTCCTACGAGCAGTACTTC

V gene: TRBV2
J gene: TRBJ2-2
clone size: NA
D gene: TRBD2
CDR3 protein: CASSSSTSLNTGELFF
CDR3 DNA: TGTGCCAGCAGTTCATCGACTAGCCTGAACACCGGGGAGCTGTTTTTT

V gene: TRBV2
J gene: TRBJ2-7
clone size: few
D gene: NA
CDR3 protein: CASSELGYYEQYF
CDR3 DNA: TGTGCCAGCAGTGAGCTAGGCTATTACGAGCAGTACTTC

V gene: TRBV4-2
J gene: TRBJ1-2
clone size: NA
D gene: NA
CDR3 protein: CASSQASGDWDYGYTF
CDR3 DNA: TGTGCCAGCAGCCAAGCCTCAGGGGATTGGGACTATGGCTACACCTTC

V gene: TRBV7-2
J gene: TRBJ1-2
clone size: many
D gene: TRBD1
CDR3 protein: CASSLSTGGVYGYTF
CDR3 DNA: TGTGCCAGCAGCTTATCGACAGGGGGCGTCTATGGCTACACCTTC

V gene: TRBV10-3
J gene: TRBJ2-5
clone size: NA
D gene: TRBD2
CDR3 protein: CAISTPAGGQYQETQYF
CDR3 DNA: TGTGCCATCAGTACTCCGGCGGGGGGGCAGTACCAAGAGACCCAGTACTTC

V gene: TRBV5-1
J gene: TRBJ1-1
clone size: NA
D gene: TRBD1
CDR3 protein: CASSDRTGVNTEAFF
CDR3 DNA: TGCGCCAGCAGCGACCGGACAGGGGTAAACACTGAAGCTTTCTTT

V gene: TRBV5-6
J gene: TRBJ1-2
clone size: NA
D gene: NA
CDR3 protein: CASSETLQVQDTF
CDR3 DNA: TGTGCCAGCAGCGAAACCCTCCAGGTCCAGGACACCTTC

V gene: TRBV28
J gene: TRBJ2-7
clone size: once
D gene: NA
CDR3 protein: CASSAWVNQGYEQYF
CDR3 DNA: TGTGCCAGCAGTGCTTGGGTAAATCAGGGCTACGAGCAGTACTTC

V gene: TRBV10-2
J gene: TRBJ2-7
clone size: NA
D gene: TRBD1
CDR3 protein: CASTPTGGSEQYF
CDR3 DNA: TGCGCCAGCACCCCCACAGGGGGCTCCGAGCAGTACTTC

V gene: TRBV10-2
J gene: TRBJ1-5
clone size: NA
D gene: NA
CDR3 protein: CASSTTDSNQPQHF
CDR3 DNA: TGCGCCAGCAGTACGACAGATAGCAATCAGCCCCAGCATTTT

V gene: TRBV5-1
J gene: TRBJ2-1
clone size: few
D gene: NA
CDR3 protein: CASSRTAFSYNEQFF
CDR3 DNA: TGCGCCAGCAGCCGTACAGCATTCTCCTACAATGAGCAGTTCTTC

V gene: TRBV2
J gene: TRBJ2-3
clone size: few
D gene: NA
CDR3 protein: CASGQDKTGDTQYF
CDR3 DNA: TGTGCCAGCGGCCAAGACAAAACGGGGGATACGCAGTATTTT

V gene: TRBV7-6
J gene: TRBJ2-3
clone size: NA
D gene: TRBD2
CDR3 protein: CASSLAARTSPHTQYF
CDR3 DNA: TGTGCCAGCAGCTTAGCCGCCAGGACTAGCCCCCATACGCAGTATTTT

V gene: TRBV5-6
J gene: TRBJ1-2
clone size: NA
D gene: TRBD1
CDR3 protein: CASSLNRDSPFYGYTF
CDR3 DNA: TGTGCCAGCAGCTTAAACCGGGACAGCCCTTTCTATGGCTACACCTTC

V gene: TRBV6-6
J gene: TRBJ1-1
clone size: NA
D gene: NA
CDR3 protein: CASSPTGFTEAFF
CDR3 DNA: TGTGCCAGCAGCCCCACCGGCTTCACTGAAGCTTTCTTT

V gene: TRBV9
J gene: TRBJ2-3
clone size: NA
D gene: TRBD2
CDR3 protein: CASRTGTSVRDTQYF
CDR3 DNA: TGTGCCAGCAGGACCGGGACTAGCGTTAGAGATACGCAGTATTTT

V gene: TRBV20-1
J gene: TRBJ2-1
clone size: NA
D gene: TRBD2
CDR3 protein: CSARVSGGARNEQFF
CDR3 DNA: TGCAGTGCTAGGGTCAGCGGGGGGGCTAGGAATGAGCAGTTCTTC

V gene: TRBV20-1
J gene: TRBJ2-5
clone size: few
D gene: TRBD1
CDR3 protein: CSARVTGLGTQYF
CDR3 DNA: TGCAGTGCTAGGGTGACAGGGTTGGGGACCCAGTACTTC

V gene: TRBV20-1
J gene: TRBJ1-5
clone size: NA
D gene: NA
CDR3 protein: CSSIYSNQPQHF
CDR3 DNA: TGCAGTTCTATCTATAGCAATCAGCCCCAGCATTTT

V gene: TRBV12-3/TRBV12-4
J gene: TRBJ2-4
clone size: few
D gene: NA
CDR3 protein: CASTKRGATGINIQYF
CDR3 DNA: TGTGCCAGCACTAAACGGGGCGCCACGGGTATAAACATTCAGTACTTC